The rows below give T cell receptor beta chains drawn from one sample of a study of beta chain features in type 1 diabetes. Here immunoSEQ multiplex PCR was the method, and the copy in TCRdb shows in-frame clones only, minus some. The table lists tens of thousands of clones, around 50% of them singletons, with roughly 2.6% in the top ten. Material for sequencing was Tregs from blood. These receptors were obtained from a woman between 35 and 50 years old with type 1 diabetes. Each CDR3 is given with its conserved first and last residue. Each record gives: D gene, V gene, J gene, clone size, CDR3 DNA, CDR3 protein. The D gene is left open where the match is weak. Some rows mark clone size as missing; the rest say once, few, many or name a class of expanded clone.

D gene: -; V gene: TRBV28; J gene: TRBJ1-1; clone size: few; CDR3 DNA: TGTGCCAGCAGCTACGAGAGGGACACTGAAGCTTTCTTT; CDR3 protein: CASSYERDTEAFF
D gene: -; V gene: TRBV30; J gene: TRBJ2-1; clone size: few; CDR3 DNA: TGTGCCTGGACTAGGGACTCCCTGAATGAGCAGTTCTTC; CDR3 protein: CAWTRDSLNEQFF
D gene: -; V gene: TRBV7-8; J gene: TRBJ1-5; clone size: -; CDR3 DNA: TGTGCCAGCAGCCCTCGACAAAACAATCAGCCCCAGCATTTT; CDR3 protein: CASSPRQNNQPQHF
D gene: TRBD1; V gene: TRBV18; J gene: TRBJ2-7; clone size: -; CDR3 DNA: TGTGCCAGCTCACCCACGGGACAGGTCTCCTACGAGCAGTACTTC; CDR3 protein: CASSPTGQVSYEQYF
D gene: -; V gene: TRBV7-9; J gene: TRBJ2-1; clone size: -; CDR3 DNA: TGTGCCAGCAGCCTGACCGGGACTCTCTCCTACAATGAGCAGTTCTTC; CDR3 protein: CASSLTGTLSYNEQFF
D gene: TRBD2; V gene: TRBV28; J gene: TRBJ2-7; clone size: -; CDR3 DNA: TGTGCCAGCAGTTTGGATAGCGGGTTACCCTACGAGCAGTACTTC; CDR3 protein: CASSLDSGLPYEQYF
D gene: TRBD2; V gene: TRBV19; J gene: TRBJ2-7; clone size: -; CDR3 DNA: TGTGCCAGTAGCCTGGGAGGGACGGGAGCCTACGAGCAGTACTTC; CDR3 protein: CASSLGGTGAYEQYF
D gene: -; V gene: TRBV15; J gene: TRBJ2-2; clone size: -; CDR3 DNA: TGTGCCACCAGCAGAGGAGGGCCCACCGGGGAGCTGTTTTTT; CDR3 protein: CATSRGGPTGELFF
D gene: -; V gene: TRBV7-9; J gene: TRBJ1-2; clone size: -; CDR3 DNA: TGTGCCAGCAGCCCACTGCAGGGGATAGGCTACACCTTC; CDR3 protein: CASSPLQGIGYTF
D gene: TRBD1; V gene: TRBV19; J gene: TRBJ1-6; clone size: -; CDR3 DNA: TGTGCCAGTAGTGCGACCGGACAGGGGGTGAGCTCCTATAATTCACCCCTCCACTTT; CDR3 protein: CASSATGQGVSSYNSPLHF
D gene: TRBD1; V gene: TRBV27; J gene: TRBJ1-2; clone size: -; CDR3 DNA: TGTGCCAGCAGTTCATACAGGGGGGCCGGCTATGGCTACACCTTC; CDR3 protein: CASSSYRGAGYGYTF
D gene: -; V gene: TRBV11-3; J gene: TRBJ1-6; clone size: -; CDR3 DNA: TGTGCCAGCAGCTTATACAGGAATTCACCCCTCCACTTT; CDR3 protein: CASSLYRNSPLHF
D gene: TRBD2; V gene: TRBV5-1; J gene: TRBJ2-1; clone size: once; CDR3 DNA: TGCGCCAGCAGCCCAGGTGCCGGGACTACGGCCTACAATGAGCAGTTCTTC; CDR3 protein: CASSPGAGTTAYNEQFF
D gene: -; V gene: TRBV7-3; J gene: TRBJ1-1; clone size: -; CDR3 DNA: TGTGCCAGCAGGGTCGGGACAACCAACACTGAAGCTTTCTTT; CDR3 protein: CASRVGTTNTEAFF
D gene: -; V gene: TRBV7-2; J gene: TRBJ1-4; clone size: few; CDR3 DNA: TGTGCCAGCAGCTTAAGCAGGGGACAAGGTGAAAAACTGTTTTTT; CDR3 protein: CASSLSRGQGEKLFF
D gene: TRBD2; V gene: TRBV7-2; J gene: TRBJ2-1; clone size: -; CDR3 DNA: TGTGCCAGCATCGCAACCGGGACTAGCGGCAATGAGCAGTTCTTC; CDR3 protein: CASIATGTSGNEQFF
D gene: -; V gene: TRBV15; J gene: TRBJ1-1; clone size: -; CDR3 DNA: TGTGCCACCAGCGCCCGAGGGAACACTGAAGCTTTCTTT; CDR3 protein: CATSARGNTEAFF
D gene: -; V gene: TRBV7-2; J gene: TRBJ2-7; clone size: -; CDR3 DNA: TGTGCCAGCAGCTTAAGGCCGGGGGATTCCTACGAGCAGTACTTC; CDR3 protein: CASSLRPGDSYEQYF
D gene: TRBD1; V gene: TRBV15; J gene: TRBJ2-5; clone size: -; CDR3 DNA: TGTGCCGCCAGCAGAGATCGTACGACAGGGGGAGAGACCCAGTACTTC; CDR3 protein: CAASRDRTTGGETQYF
D gene: -; V gene: TRBV5-1; J gene: TRBJ1-1; clone size: -; CDR3 DNA: TGCGCCAGCAGCTTGGGACACTCGAACACTGAAGCTTTCTTT; CDR3 protein: CASSLGHSNTEAFF
D gene: TRBD1; V gene: TRBV6-1; J gene: TRBJ2-5; clone size: -; CDR3 DNA: TGTGCCAGCAGTGAAAGGGGTACAGGGGTAGAGACCCAGTACTTC; CDR3 protein: CASSERGTGVETQYF
D gene: TRBD2; V gene: TRBV19; J gene: TRBJ2-1; clone size: -; CDR3 DNA: TGTGCCAGTAGCGAGACTAGCGGGAGGTACAATGAGCAGTTCTTC; CDR3 protein: CASSETSGRYNEQFF
D gene: TRBD1; V gene: TRBV6-6; J gene: TRBJ2-5; clone size: -; CDR3 DNA: TGTGCCAGCAGACTTCCGGGACAGGGGATTCAAGAGACCCAGTACTTC; CDR3 protein: CASRLPGQGIQETQYF
D gene: TRBD1; V gene: TRBV29-1; J gene: TRBJ2-7; clone size: -; CDR3 DNA: TGCAGCGTTGAAGGGGTGACAGGGTCCACCTACGAGCAGTACTTC; CDR3 protein: CSVEGVTGSTYEQYF
D gene: -; V gene: TRBV19; J gene: TRBJ2-1; clone size: -; CDR3 DNA: TGTGCCAGTAGTCCCCCCCAGGGACTCCTTAGCTCCTACAATGAGCAGTTCTTC; CDR3 protein: CASSPPQGLLSSYNEQFF
D gene: TRBD2; V gene: TRBV7-3; J gene: TRBJ2-1; clone size: few; CDR3 DNA: TGTGCCAGCAGAAGAAGCGGGGGGGCCGCCAATGAGCAGTTCTTC; CDR3 protein: CASRRSGGAANEQFF
D gene: TRBD2; V gene: TRBV28; J gene: TRBJ2-1; clone size: -; CDR3 DNA: TGTGCCAGCAGTTTTTTCGGCGGGAGGCACAACAATGAGCAGTTCTTC; CDR3 protein: CASSFFGGRHNNEQFF
D gene: -; V gene: TRBV7-2; J gene: TRBJ2-7; clone size: -; CDR3 DNA: TGTGCCAGTAAAAGGGGCCGCGAGACCTACGAGCAGTACTTC; CDR3 protein: CASKRGRETYEQYF